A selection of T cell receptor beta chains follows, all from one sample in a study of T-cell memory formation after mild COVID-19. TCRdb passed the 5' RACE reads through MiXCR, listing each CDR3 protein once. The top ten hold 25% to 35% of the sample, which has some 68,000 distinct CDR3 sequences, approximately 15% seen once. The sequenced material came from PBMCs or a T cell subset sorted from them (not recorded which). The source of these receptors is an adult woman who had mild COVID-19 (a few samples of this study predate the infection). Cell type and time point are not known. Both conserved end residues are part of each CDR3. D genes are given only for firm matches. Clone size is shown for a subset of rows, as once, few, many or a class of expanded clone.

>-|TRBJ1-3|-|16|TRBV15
TGTGCCACCAGCAGAGGAGGGGAGGGCTCTGGAAACACCATATATTTT
CATSRGGEGSGNTIYF
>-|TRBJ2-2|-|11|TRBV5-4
TGTGCCAGCAGCTTGTACGGGGAGCTGTTTTTT
CASSLYGELFF
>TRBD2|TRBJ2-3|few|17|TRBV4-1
TGCGCCAGCAGCCAAGCTCCGGGACTAGTCTTTGCAGATACGCAGTATTTT
CASSQAPGLVFADTQYF
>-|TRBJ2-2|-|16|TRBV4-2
TGTGCCAGCAGCCCCATAGCGGTGCTGGGCACCGGGGAGCTGTTTTTT
CASSPIAVLGTGELFF
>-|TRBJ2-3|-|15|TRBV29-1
TGCAGCGGAGGGTTTCCTGGACGAAACACAGATACGCAGTATTTT
CSGGFPGRNTDTQYF
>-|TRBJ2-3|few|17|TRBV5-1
TGCGCCAGCAGCTTGGCCGAGGGCGGCCCCGTCACAGATACGCAGTATTTT
CASSLAEGGPVTDTQYF
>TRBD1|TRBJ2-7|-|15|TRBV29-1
TGCAGCGTTGTTGTGGGACAGGTAACCACCTACGAGCAGTACTTC
CSVVVGQVTTYEQYF
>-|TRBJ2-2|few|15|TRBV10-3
TGTGCCATCAGTGCCCCAGGAAGGAACACCGGGGAGCTGTTTTTT
CAISAPGRNTGELFF
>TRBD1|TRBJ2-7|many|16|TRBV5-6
TGTGCCAGCAGCGCAGGGGACAGGGGGCCACATTACGAGCAGTACTTC
CASSAGDRGPHYEQYF
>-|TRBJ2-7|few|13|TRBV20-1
TGCAGTGCTAGACTAGCGAGTGCCTACGAGCAGTACTTC
CSARLASAYEQYF
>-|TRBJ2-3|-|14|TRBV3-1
TGTGCCAGCAGCTTACGGACCTTCACAGATACGCAGTATTTT
CASSLRTFTDTQYF
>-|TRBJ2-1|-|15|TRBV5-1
TGCGCCAGCAGCGGGGGGGCCAGGGAGTACAATGAGCAGTTCTTC
CASSGGAREYNEQFF
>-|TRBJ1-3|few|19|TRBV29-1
TGCAGCGTTGAAGAAACAGGGTCCCCCCGGAGAGATGCTGGAAACACCATATATTTT
CSVEETGSPRRDAGNTIYF
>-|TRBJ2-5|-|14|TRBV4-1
TGCGCCAGCAGCCGAGGGGGGGCCCGTGAGACCCAGTACTTC
CASSRGGARETQYF
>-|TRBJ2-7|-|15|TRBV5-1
TGCGCCAGCAGGCAGAGACAGGATCGGCCCTACGAGCAGTACTTC
CASRQRQDRPYEQYF